This passage covers 12 T cell receptor beta chains from one sample sequenced in a study of Ad26.COV2.S vaccination and SARS-CoV-2 variants. Documented treatment: around 19 received Ad26.COV2.S at low or high dose, single or two shots; about 5 received placebo; per-sample allocation not given. The samples were gathered on day 63 after the first injection of vaccine or placebo. Here immunoSEQ multiplex PCR was the method, and the copy in TCRdb shows in-frame clones only, minus some. The sample includes 350,000 to 400,000 clones, 89% of them seen just once. The sample here was peripheral blood, taken in a trial of Ad26.COV2.S vaccine versus placebo. All receptors derive from a person between 18 and 59 years old who received the Ad26.COV2.S COVID-19 vaccine or a placebo.

The chain couples TRBV2 to TRBJ1-4; D not certain. Germline assignment: CDR1 SNHLY and CDR2 FYNNEI. CDR3 length: 15 amino acids. Trimming removed 2 bases at V and 5 bases at J, with 12 bases between. CDR3 loop: CASSESGQQNEKLFF. The CDR3 DNA reads TGTGCCAGCAGTGAAAGTGGGCAGCAGAATGAAAAACTGTTTTTT.

The rearrangement links TRBV28 to TRBJ1-2; TRBD1 is a possible D gene (6 bases). V lost 10 bases and J lost 4, with 16 bases in between. The CDR3 extends over 13 amino acids. Germline-derived CDR1 and CDR2 are MDHEN and SYDVKM. CDR3 in amino acids: CATGGTIAYGYTF. DNA of the CDR3: TGTGCCACCGGGGGCACAATTGCCTATGGCTACACCTTC.

V is TRBV2 and J is TRBJ1-1; no definite D call. CDR3 size: 14 residues. Trimming stripped 7 bases from V and 1 base from J, with 13 bases between. From germline, CDR1 is SNHLY and CDR2 FYNNEI. The CDR3: CASIPGRRNTEAFF. The DNA for the CDR3 is TGTGCCAGCATCCCCGGACGGCGGAACACTGAAGCTTTCTTT.

The V call is TRBV11-3, the J call TRBJ2-1; D is ambiguous. Trimming removed 5 bases at V and 8 bases at J, with 10 bases between. CDR3 size: 12 residues. Germline V gene data show CDR1 as SGHNT and CDR2 as YENEEA. DNA of the CDR3: TGTGCCAGCAGCCGAGGCCGGGATGAGCAGTTCTTC. It codes for CASSRGRDEQFF.

CDR3 in amino acids: CASSLGRALGNEQFF. The CDR3 bases are TGTGCCAGCAGCTTAGGGCGGGCCCTAGGGAATGAGCAGTTCTTC. The rearrangement uses TRBV11-1 and TRBJ2-1; maybe TRBD2 (5 bases). Germline V gene data show CDR1 as SGHAT and CDR2 as FQDESV (reference sequence). The CDR3 runs to 15 residues. Between the trimmed V and J ends, which lost 1 base and 7 bases, there was a span of 14 bases.

V and J are TRBV5-1 and TRBJ2-2; no clear D. With 4 bases removed from V and 0 bases from J, the gap between germline ends came to 13 bases. CDR1 and CDR2 from the germline V gene are SGHRS and YFSETQ. The length of the CDR3 is 16 residues. The CDR3 loop reads CASSPVPRPNTGELFF. CDR3 DNA: TGCGCCAGCAGCCCTGTCCCCCGCCCGAACACCGGGGAGCTGTTTTTT. Full variable domain (rest looked up from reference TRBV5-1 and TRBJ2-2): KAGVTQTPRYLIKTRGQQVTLSCSPISGHRSVSWYQQTPGQGLQFLFEYFSETQRNKGNFPGRFSGRQFSNSRSEMNVSTLELGDSALYLCASSPVPRPNTGELFFGEGSRLTVL.

The J gene is TRBJ1-5, the V gene TRBV28; 10 nucleotides agree with TRBD1. Germline lookup yields CDR1 MDHEN and CDR2 SYDVKM. The V gene end was trimmed by 6 bases and the J gene end by 4 bases; junction bases not matched to a gene: 9. The CDR3 totals 16 residues. The DNA for the CDR3 is TGTGCCAGCAGCATCCCCGGGACAGGGGAGAATCAGCCCCAGCATTTT. Translating it yields CASSIPGTGENQPQHF.

This clone has just one count. The chain joins TRBV20-1 to TRBJ2-4; either TRBD1 or TRBD2 may supply D (6 bases each). The CDR3 runs to 14 residues. V shed 3 bases and J shed 8 bases, with 17 bases lying between them. CDR1 and CDR2 from the germline V gene are DFQATT and SNEGSKA (reference sequence). Written as DNA, the CDR3 is TGCAGTGCTAGTCCACGGGGGCGAGAGGACATTCAGTACTTC. Translated, it gives CSASPRGREDIQYF.

The chain employs TRBV6-2 or TRBV6-3 and TRBJ2-7; D gene ambiguous. Trimming cost V 0 bases and J 2 bases, with 11 bases left between them. The CDR3 has 15 residues. The germline V gene has CDR1 MNHEY and CDR2 SVGEGT. CDR3 nucleotide sequence: TGTGCCAGCAGTTACTCGAAGCCGGGCCCCTACGAGCAGTACTTC. Translated, it gives CASSYSKPGPYEQYF.

CDR3 loop: CASTQPPISYNEQFF. The CDR3 bases are TGTGCCAGCACCCAACCGCCGATCTCCTACAATGAGCAGTTCTTC. The chain links TRBV27 to TRBJ2-1, with no clear D. V shed 7 bases and J shed 0 bases, with 13 bases lying between them. The CDR3 spans 15 residues. The germline V gene has CDR1 MNHEY and CDR2 SMNVEV (reference sequence).

The CDR3: CASSTQGVLNEKLFF. The CDR3 DNA is TGTGCCAGCAGCACACAGGGGGTTCTTAATGAAAAACTGTTTTTT. This chain links TRBV9 with TRBJ1-4, with 8 bases fitting TRBD1. CDR1 and CDR2 (germline): SGDLS, YYNGEE. The V and J ends lost 4 bases and 4 bases, in that order; junction bases with no gene match: 6. This CDR3 is built from 15 residues.

The rearrangement links TRBV11-2 to TRBJ2-3; no reliable D call. This CDR3 contains 15 residues. The V end lost 5 bases, the J end lost 1 base, and 13 bases lay between the germline ends. Germline CDR1 SGHAT, CDR2 FQNNGV. CDR3 bases: TGTGCCAGCAGCACCCAATCTCGGGGCACAGATACGCAGTATTTT. Translation: CASSTQSRGTDTQYF. The full variable domain, rest sourced from reference TRBV11-2 and TRBJ2-3, is EAGVAQSPRYKIIEKRQSVAFWCNPISGHATLYWYQQILGQGPKLLIQFQNNGVVDDSQLPKDRFSAERLKGVDSTLKIQPAKLEDSAVYLCASSTQSRGTDTQYFGPGTRLTVL.